Presented here are 18 T cell receptor beta chains from one specimen sequenced in a study of control samples from healthy donors and cancer patients. The protocol was immunoSEQ multiplex PCR, while the TCRdb copy is restricted to in-frame clones and leaves out a portion. The sample lists around 100,000 clones; roughly 89% were seen once. Sequenced input: PBMCs. These receptors were collected from a man aged 60 to 69 with lung cancer.

This CDR3 is CASSWGTGGTEAFF. In DNA form, the CDR3 reads TGTGCCAGCAGTTGGGGTACCGGGGGCACTGAAGCTTTCTTT. The J gene is TRBJ1-1, the V gene TRBV27; the D gene is possibly TRBD1 (5 bases). This CDR3 comprises 14 residues. Trimming took off 4 bases at V and 4 bases at J, with 13 bases between the two ends. The germline gives CDR1 MNHEY, CDR2 SMNVEV (reference sequence).

The chain is built from TRBV7-9 and TRBJ2-7; no firm D call. The CDR3 runs to 15 residues. Per the germline V gene, CDR1 is SEHNR and CDR2 is FQNEAQ (reference sequence). V lost 5 bases and J 6 bases, leaving 20 bases between the germline ends. The CDR3 bases are TGTGCCAGCAGCCCATTAGCTTCCCCATTATCCGAGCAGTACGTC. This sequence encodes CASSPLASPLSEQYV.

For the CDR3, the DNA is TGTGCCAGCAGCTTGGTTGACAGGGCGAACACTGAAGCTTTCTTT. The encoded protein is CASSLVDRANTEAFF. The chain couples TRBV5-6 to TRBJ1-1; 7 bases line up with TRBD1. J gave up 1 base and V 0 bases, and 3 bases lay outside the gene matches. This CDR3 is 15 amino acids long. The germline CDR1 and CDR2 sequences are SGHDT and YYEEEE.

The genes are TRBV6-1 and TRBJ2-5, with D hard to call. The CDR3 consists of 15 residues. Per the germline V gene, CDR1 is MNHNS and CDR2 is SASEGT. V dropped 2 bases and J dropped 4 bases, with 14 bases sitting between them. The CDR3 spells CASSELERVGETQYF. The CDR3 DNA sequence: TGTGCCAGCAGTGAACTGGAAAGGGTTGGAGAGACCCAGTACTTC.

The V gene is TRBV19, the J gene TRBJ1-2, with D perhaps TRBD1 (6 bases). V was trimmed by 4 bases and J by 4 bases, leaving 13 bases between them. This CDR3 region has 14 residues. Per germline, CDR1 LNHDA and CDR2 SQIVND (reference sequence). The CDR3 protein is CASSTYRETYGYTF. In DNA, the CDR3 is TGTGCCAGTAGTACATACAGGGAGACCTATGGCTACACCTTC.

The CDR3 DNA is TGTGCCAGCAGCCCATGGACAGGAAACTCCTACGAGCAGTACTTC. Encoded protein: CASSPWTGNSYEQYF. The chain is built from TRBV3-1 (or the pseudogene TRBV3-2) and TRBJ2-7; TRBD1 matches 7 bases. J was trimmed by 0 bases and V by 4 bases; bases with no gene match: 6. CDR3 length equals 15 residues. CDR1 and CDR2 (germline): LGHDT, YNNKEL (reference sequence).

V is TRBV5-8 and J is TRBJ1-4, with unresolved D. This CDR3 spans 13 amino acids. V lost 4 bases, J lost 8 bases, and 12 bases lay in between. Germline-derived CDR1 and CDR2 are SGHTS and YDEGEE. Here the CDR3 DNA reads TGTGCCAGCAGCCTCCGGGGTGAGGAAAAACTGTTTTTT. Protein product: CASSLRGEEKLFF.

The sample holds a few counts of this clone. This rearrangement joins TRBV5-1 to TRBJ1-1; no definite D call. This CDR3 comprises 14 residues. V lost 1 base and J 1 base, leaving 8 bases between the germline ends. Germline CDR1 reads SGHRS; CDR2 reads YFSETQ. The CDR3 DNA reads as TGCGCCAGCAGCTTGCGGCCGGCGAACACTGAAGCTTTCTTT. Protein: CASSLRPANTEAFF.

V gene TRBV9 combines with J gene TRBJ1-4, with 8 bases identical to TRBD1. The germline V gene has CDR1 SGDLS and CDR2 YYNGEE. The trim removed 0 bases at V and 5 bases at J, leaving 3 bases unmatched. The CDR3 sequence is 15 residues long. For the CDR3, the DNA is TGTGCCAGCAGCGTAGGGACAGGGCCCAATGAAAAACTGTTTTTT. This translates into CASSVGTGPNEKLFF.

The genes are TRBV18 and TRBJ1-1, with a tentative D call TRBD1 (5 bases). Deletions cut 3 bases from V and 10 bases from J, with 15 bases between. Germline V gene lookup returns CDR1 KGHSH and CDR2 LQKENI. There are 13 residues in the CDR3. The CDR3 coding sequence is TGTGCCAGCTCACCGCTTAGGGAAGGGGCAGCTTTCTTT. Its translation: CASSPLREGAAFF.

CDR3 DNA: TGTGCCAGCAGCCAATTCGCAGGGGGCGGGGGCTACACCTTC. Protein sequence: CASSQFAGGGGYTF. This chain uses TRBV3-1 (or the pseudogene TRBV3-2) with TRBJ1-2, with 8 nucleotides matching TRBD1. The CDR3 has 14 amino acids. Germline trimming cut 2 bases from V and 8 bases from J; bases unmatched to any gene: 7. CDR1 is LGHDT and CDR2 is YNNKEL in the germline V gene (reference sequence).

This clone was counted only a few times. The chain uses TRBV11-2 and TRBJ2-7, with D possibly matching TRBD1 (6 bases). Germline loops: CDR1 SGHAT, CDR2 FQNNGV. The CDR3 loop spans 16 amino acids. V lost 0 bases and J 6 bases, leaving 18 bases between the germline ends. CDR3 sequence: CASSLEGLVGGSEQYF. CDR3 nucleotides: TGTGCCAGCAGCTTAGAAGGTTTAGTAGGGGGAAGCGAGCAGTACTTC.

The V and J genes are TRBV11-3 and TRBJ2-1; D uncertain. With 6 bases removed from V and 1 base from J, the gap between germline ends came to 7 bases. This CDR3 is built from 13 residues. Germline loops: CDR1 SGHNT, CDR2 YENEEA. The CDR3 DNA reads TGTGCCAGCAGTAGTAGTTCCTACAATGAGCAGTTCTTC. Its protein is CASSSSSYNEQFF.

CDR3 coding DNA: TGTGCCAGTAGTCCACAGGGGGCGAGCACAGATACGCAGTATTTT. Encoded protein: CASSPQGASTDTQYF. J is TRBJ2-3 and V is TRBV19; 9 bases are shared with TRBD1. Germline values: CDR1 LNHDA, CDR2 SQIVND (reference sequence). Trimming cost V 5 bases and J 0 bases; bases outside gene matches: 3. The CDR3 is 15 amino acids.

This sequence joins TRBV27 and TRBJ1-6; TRBD1 matches 9 bases. CDR1 is MNHEY and CDR2 is SMNVEV in the germline V gene (reference sequence). Germline trimming cut 8 bases from V and 0 bases from J; bases unmatched to any gene: 14. This CDR3 has 19 residues. The CDR3, as DNA: TGTGCCAGCCACGATCGGGACAGGGCAGCTAGCTCCTATAATTCACCCCTCCACTTT. It specifies CASHDRDRAASSYNSPLHF.

The chain carries TRBV5-4 and TRBJ2-3, with TRBD2 as a possible D gene (5 bases). The CDR3 spans 13 residues. Germline assignment: CDR1 SGHNT and CDR2 YYREEE (reference sequence). V lost 7 bases, J lost 2 bases, and 11 bases lay in between. The CDR3 region is CASRTSDTDTQYF. CDR3 DNA sequence: TGTGCCAGCCGGACTTCGGACACAGATACGCAGTATTTT.

The chain is built from TRBV10-3 and TRBJ2-1, with 12 nucleotides matching TRBD1. The trim removed 8 bases at V and 9 bases at J, leaving 5 bases unmatched. This CDR3 is built from 13 residues. The germline CDR1 and CDR2 sequences are ENHRY and SYGVKD. This chain's CDR3 is CAIGGTGGGEQFF. The CDR3 DNA is TGTGCCATCGGAGGGACAGGGGGCGGTGAGCAGTTCTTC.

The chain has TRBV19 and TRBJ1-5; 10 bases agree with TRBD1. The CDR3 spans 15 residues. V trimming: 6 bases; J trimming: 5 bases; junction bases outside the gene matches: 7. Germline loops: CDR1 LNHDA, CDR2 SQIVND (reference sequence). The CDR3 nucleotides read TGTGCCAGTAGGGGGGGACAGGGGACCCATCAGCCCCAGCATTTT. The encoded protein is CASRGGQGTHQPQHF.